Described below is a single T cell receptor (beta chain) sequence and its context. Unmatched junction bases numbered 5, after V lost 4 bases and J lost 5 bases. The CDR3 covers 14 residues. CDR1 and CDR2 (germline): SGHTA, FQGNSA. This specimen comes from a study of T cell changes during pregnancy in multiple sclerosis. Clones were read by immunoSEQ multiplex PCR, and TCRdb kept only the in-frame ones, dropping some. The sample carries tens of thousands of clones, about 92% recorded once. This sequence was found in a female donor in good health, enrolled as a control in a pregnancy study. The V and J genes are TRBV7-2 and TRBJ2-5, with 9 positions matching TRBD2. Sequencing was performed on peripheral blood, taken in the third trimester of pregnancy. CDR3 sequence reads: CASSWGLAGETQYF. CDR3 DNA sequence: TGTGCCAGCAGCTGGGGACTAGCTGGGGAGACCCAGTACTTC.